Below are 20 T cell receptor beta chains sequenced from a single sample in a study of cytomegalovirus exposure and HLA in healthy donors (dated by TCRdb to 2015 to 2018). Libraries were made using the immunoSEQ multiplex PCR assay. A mixture of 60 forward primers for TCR Vbeta segments and 13 reverse primers for TCR Jbeta segments was used in the multiplex PCR. TCRdb stores this immuneACCESS table with in-frame sequences only. Part of the clones is absent; in the studies checked, under half of the shortfall reflects unresolved V genes, and no reason is known for the rest. The sample table shows 70,000 to 100,000 clones, and 67% are seen once. Of the sample, under 7.5% is held by the ten largest clones. Source material: PBMCs. The source of these receptors is a woman in her forties or fifties in good health and CMV-seropositive.

This sequence joins TRBV27 and TRBJ1-1; D ambiguous. CDR3 length equals 12 residues. Trimming removed 5 bases at V and 1 base at J, with 5 bases between. Germline assignment: CDR1 MNHEY and CDR2 SMNVEV (reference sequence). The CDR3 region is CASSHRNTEAFF. CDR3 DNA: TGTGCCAGCAGTCACAGGAACACTGAAGCTTTCTTT.

The sample holds a few counts of this clone. The genes are TRBV11-1 and TRBJ1-3; a weak D match, TRBD1 (6 bases). The CDR3 runs to 17 residues. The ends were cut back, 5 bases at V and 0 bases at J, with 17 bases in the middle. Germline assignment: CDR1 SGHAT and CDR2 FQDESV (reference sequence). The CDR3 DNA follows: TGTGCCAGCAGCCTGGGGGACATCCAACTCTCTGGAAACACCATATATTTT. It encodes CASSLGDIQLSGNTIYF.

The gene calls are TRBV9 and TRBJ2-1, with 12 bases lining up with TRBD2. The CDR3 runs to 15 residues. The V segment lost 0 bases and the J segment 9 bases; nucleotides outside the gene matches: 4. CDR1 is SGDLS and CDR2 is YYNGEE in the germline V gene. Written as DNA, the CDR3 is TGTGCCAGCAGCGTAGATACTAGCGGGGGGTTTGAGCAGTTCTTC. Protein: CASSVDTSGGFEQFF.

The chain employs TRBV9 and TRBJ2-2; 12 positions agree with TRBD1. The length of the CDR3 is 17 residues. V shed 3 bases and J 3 bases; nucleotides not matched to a gene: 6. Germline CDR1 reads SGDLS; CDR2 reads YYNGEE. The CDR3: CASSGGTGGVDTGELFF. Written as DNA, the CDR3 is TGTGCCAGCAGCGGGGGGACAGGGGGCGTTGACACCGGGGAGCTGTTTTTT. The whole variable domain, filled in from reference TRBV9 and TRBJ2-2, reads DSGVTQTPKHLITATGQRVTLRCSPRSGDLSVYWYQQSLDQGLQFLIQYYNGEERAKGNILERFSAQQFPDLHSELNLSSLELGDSALYFCASSGGTGGVDTGELFFGEGSRLTVL.

The chain carries TRBV10-3 and TRBJ2-1; 9 nucleotides line up with TRBD2. This CDR3 is built from 17 residues. CDR1 and CDR2 from the germline V gene are ENHRY and SYGVKD. Trimming removed 0 bases from V and 4 bases from J; junction bases left unmatched: 7. CDR3 bases: TGTGCCATCAGTGAGTCGATGGGAGCGGGGGGTTACAATGAGCAGTTCTTC. Translation gives CAISESMGAGGYNEQFF.

The chain has TRBV9 and TRBJ2-6; 8 nucleotides align to TRBD1. Germline values: CDR1 SGDLS, CDR2 YYNGEE. Trimming at V came to 4 bases and at J to 0 bases, leaving 9 bases not matched to a gene. CDR3 length: 18 amino acids. The CDR3 region is CASSSEGQAHSGANVLTF. The CDR3, as DNA: TGTGCCAGCAGCTCGGAGGGACAGGCACACTCTGGGGCCAACGTCCTGACTTTC.

The chain has TRBV9 and TRBJ1-5; 8 bases align to TRBD1. The CDR3 consists of 15 residues. After removal of 4 bases from V and 2 bases from J, the junction contained 5 bases not matched to a gene. In germline, CDR1 is SGDLS, CDR2 YYNGEE. The CDR3 spells CASSPGGAGNQPQHF. CDR3 DNA sequence: TGTGCCAGCAGCCCAGGGGGCGCGGGCAATCAGCCCCAGCATTTT.

V gene TRBV2 combines with J gene TRBJ1-5, with a possible D match to TRBD1 (5 bases). V lost 9 bases, J lost 3 bases, and 18 bases lay in between. The CDR3 length is 15 residues. Germline values: CDR1 SNHLY, CDR2 FYNNEI. The CDR3 loop reads CARGPGPGTNQPQHF. The CDR3 DNA follows: TGTGCCAGGGGGCCCGGGCCGGGCACCAATCAGCCCCAGCATTTT. Full variable domain (missing parts from reference TRBV2 and TRBJ1-5): EPEVTQTPSHQVTQMGQEVILRCVPISNHLYFYWYRQILGQKVEFLVSFYNNEISEKSEIFDDQFSVERPDGSNFTLKIRSTKLEDSAMYFCARGPGPGTNQPQHFGDGTRLSIL.

The chain joins TRBV7-3 to TRBJ1-6; no clear D. Germline V gene data show CDR1 as SGHTA and CDR2 as FQGTGA. Trimming left V 4 bases short and J 6 bases short, with 7 bases between. The CDR3 spans 13 residues. In nucleotides, the CDR3 is TGTGCCAGCAGCTCACTACCTAATTCACCCCTCCACTTT. Amino acids: CASSSLPNSPLHF. The full variable domain, rest sourced from reference TRBV7-3 and TRBJ1-6, is GAGVSQTPSNKVTEKGKYVELRCDPISGHTALYWYRQSLGQGPEFLIYFQGTGAADDSGLPNDRFFAVRPEGSVSTLKIQRTERGDSAVYLCASSSLPNSPLHFGNGTRLTVT.

V usage is TRBV2 and J usage is TRBJ2-2; TRBD2 agrees at 9 bases. Germline trimming cut 9 bases from V and 4 bases from J; bases unmatched to any gene: 6. The CDR3 is made up of 14 amino acids. CDR1 and CDR2 (germline): SNHLY, FYNNEI. The DNA of the CDR3 is TGTGCCAGAGGGTATAGCGGGGGCACCGGGGAGCTGTTTTTT. Protein sequence: CARGYSGGTGELFF. Full variable domain (outside the CDR3, taken from reference TRBV2 and TRBJ2-2): EPEVTQTPSHQVTQMGQEVILRCVPISNHLYFYWYRQILGQKVEFLVSFYNNEISEKSEIFDDQFSVERPDGSNFTLKIRSTKLEDSAMYFCARGYSGGTGELFFGEGSRLTVL.

A few counts support this clone. V and J are TRBV13 and TRBJ1-2; perhaps TRBD1 as D (6 bases). The CDR3 has 16 residues. The germline CDR1 and CDR2 sequences are PRHDT and FYEKMQ (reference sequence). The V and J ends lost 6 bases and 2 bases respectively, with 19 bases between them. The CDR3 DNA is TGTGCCAGCAGGCAAGGCGGGCAGGGGCTGAACTATGGCTACACCTTC. This translates into CASRQGGQGLNYGYTF.

The chain combines TRBV4-1 with TRBJ2-5, with D perhaps TRBD1 (6 bases). V lost 3 bases, J lost 5 bases, and 16 bases lay in between. In germline, CDR1 is MGHRA, CDR2 YSYEKL. The CDR3 covers 15 residues. This CDR3 is CASSQWQGPRETQYF. CDR3 coding DNA: TGCGCCAGCAGCCAGTGGCAGGGGCCTCGGGAGACCCAGTACTTC.

The V and J genes are TRBV19 and TRBJ2-2; no clear D gene. V lost 5 bases, J lost 1 base, and 14 bases lay in between. CDR3 length: 16 amino acids. The germline gives CDR1 LNHDA, CDR2 SQIVND (reference sequence). CDR3 sequence reads: CASSARLAMNTGELFF. Written as DNA, the CDR3 is TGTGCCAGTAGTGCCCGACTGGCGATGAACACCGGGGAGCTGTTTTTT.

This clone was recorded a few times. This chain joins TRBV4-1 and TRBJ1-2; D unclear. V dropped 3 bases and J dropped 2 bases, with 7 bases sitting between them. Germline V CDR1 and CDR2: MGHRA, YSYEKL. The CDR3 covers 13 residues. The CDR3 sequence is CASSQRRNYGYTF. The CDR3 DNA reads TGCGCCAGCAGCCAGAGGAGGAACTATGGCTACACCTTC.

This clone has just a few counts. The CDR3 here is CASSPGGSGDEQYF. The CDR3 coding sequence is TGTGCCAGCAGCCCGGGGGGTTCGGGGGACGAGCAGTACTTC. The V and J genes are TRBV6-4 and TRBJ2-7; 7 bases align to TRBD2. The CDR3 spans 14 residues. Germline-derived CDR1 and CDR2 are MRHNA and SNTAGT. V lost 6 bases, J lost 5 bases, and 10 bases stayed unmatched.

This chain links TRBV6-5 with TRBJ2-7, with 8 bases lining up with TRBD1. Germline lookup yields CDR1 MNHEY and CDR2 SVGAGI. Losses at the gene ends were 6 bases for V and 0 bases for J; bases not matched to a gene: 4. The CDR3 consists of 14 residues. CDR3 sequence (DNA): TGTGCCAGCAGCCCGGACAGGGTCTCCTACGAGCAGTACGTC. It translates to CASSPDRVSYEQYV.

This clone was recorded once. The V gene is TRBV11-2, the J gene TRBJ2-3; no reliable D call. Germline V gene sequence: CDR1 SGHAT, CDR2 FQNNGV. The length of the CDR3 is 16 residues. With 1 base removed from V and 1 base from J, the gap between germline ends came to 12 bases. The chain's CDR3 is CASSLALYVGTDTQYF. The DNA for the CDR3 is TGTGCCAGCAGCTTAGCCCTCTATGTGGGCACAGATACGCAGTATTTT.

V is TRBV10-3 and J is TRBJ2-3; 7 positions agree with TRBD2. The CDR3 has 14 residues. With V trimmed by 6 bases and J by 5 bases, 8 bases remained unmatched. Germline V gene lookup returns CDR1 ENHRY and CDR2 SYGVKD. The CDR3 reads CAIRSSGGRDTQYF. CDR3 in DNA: TGTGCCATCAGGTCTTCGGGGGGTAGAGATACGCAGTATTTT.

On this clone itself: One end of the junction does not line up with germline, which may come from a read error. The chain joins TRBV7-9 to TRBJ1-2; 8 positions match TRBD1. Germline V gene lookup returns CDR1 SEHNR and CDR2 FQNEAQ (reference sequence). The CDR3 is 12 amino acids. The CDR3 sequence is CSSSLGQEYYTF. CDR3 DNA sequence: TGTTCCAGCAGCCTGGGACAGGAGTACTACACCTTC.

The table lists this clone with a few counts. The chain links TRBV7-2 to TRBJ1-5, with 8 positions matching TRBD1. Trimming at V came to 2 bases and at J to 5 bases, leaving 14 bases not matched to a gene. The length of the CDR3 is 18 residues. Germline V gives CDR1 SGHTA, CDR2 FQGNSA. The CDR3 spells CASSLQGAEFPFDQPQHF. CDR3 nucleotide sequence: TGTGCCAGCAGCTTACAGGGGGCGGAATTCCCGTTCGATCAGCCCCAGCATTTT.